This T cell receptor (beta chain) was captured in a study of T-cell memory formation after mild COVID-19. Germline lookup yields CDR1 LNHNV and CDR2 YYDKDF (reference sequence). V was cut by 5 bases and J by 4 bases, with 14 bases left in between. The CDR3 sequence is 14 residues long. With respect to this clonotype: Antigen specificity is unknown.

Overall study results and limits: Prior to infection, memory already included some responding clones, suggesting cross-reactive memory joined.

With constant-segment primers, 5'RACE yielded cDNA libraries of TCR alpha and TCR beta that carried sample barcodes and UMIs. One entry per CDR3 protein results from TCRdb running MiXCR on the 5' RACE reads. The sample has fewer than 250,000 distinct CDR3 sequences; 15% to 20% are singletons. This chain uses TRBV15 with TRBJ1-2; D ambiguous. The receptor was isolated from an adult woman who had mild COVID-19 (a few samples of this study predate the infection). Cell type and time point are not known. Sequencing was done on a sample of PBMCs or a T cell subset sorted from them (not recorded which). This CDR3 reads CATSGRLGGYGYTF. DNA for the CDR3: TGTGCCACCAGCGGCCGACTGGGTGGCTATGGCTACACCTTC.